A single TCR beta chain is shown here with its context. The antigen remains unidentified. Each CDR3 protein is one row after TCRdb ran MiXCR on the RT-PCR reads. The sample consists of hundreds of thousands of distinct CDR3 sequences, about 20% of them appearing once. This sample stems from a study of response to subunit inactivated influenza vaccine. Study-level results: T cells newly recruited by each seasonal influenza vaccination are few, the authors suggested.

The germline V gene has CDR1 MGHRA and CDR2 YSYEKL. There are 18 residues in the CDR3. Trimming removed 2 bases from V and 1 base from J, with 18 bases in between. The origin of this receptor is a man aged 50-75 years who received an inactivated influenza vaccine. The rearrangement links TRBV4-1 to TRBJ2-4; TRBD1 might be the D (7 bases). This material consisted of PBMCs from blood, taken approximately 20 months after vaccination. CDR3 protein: CASSQSVLPGGAKNIQYF. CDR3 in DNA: TGCGCCAGCAGCCAATCTGTCCTACCAGGGGGGGCCAAAAACATTCAGTACTTC.